The 15 T cell receptor beta chains listed next were all sequenced from one sample in a study of T cells in Graves' hyperthyroidism and ophthalmopathy. Regions amplified from RNA transcripts were the TCR beta CDR3 regions. Carried out on the TCR CDR3, a first-round RT-PCR used the HTBI primer set. TCRdb re-derived calls from the multiplex PCR reads in MiXCR, one entry per CDR3 protein. The sample shows about 640,000 distinct CDR3 sequences, roughly 15% of them seen only once. The sample consisted of blood. The receptor set was obtained from a woman aged 45-59 years with Graves' ophthalmopathy.

There are many counts of this clonotype. The rearrangement joins TRBV12-5 to TRBJ1-2; 9 bases are shared with TRBD1. V trimming: 6 bases; J trimming: 6 bases; junction bases outside the gene matches: 2. Looked up from germline, CDR1 is LGHNT and CDR2 is FRNRAP. CDR3 size: 12 residues. The CDR3 here is CASGGQGDGYTF. The DNA of the CDR3 is TGTGCTAGTGGGGGACAGGGAGATGGCTACACCTTC. Full variable domain (rest looked up from reference TRBV12-5 and TRBJ1-2): DARVTQTPRHKVTEMGQEVTMRCQPILGHNTVFWYRQTMMQGLELLAYFRNRAPLDDSGMPKDRFSAEMPDATLATLKIQPSEPRDSAVYFCASGGQGDGYTFGSGTRLTVV.

This clonotype was seen repeatedly, ten times or more. One end of the junction varies from germline; a read error may be responsible. The chain recombines TRBV3-1 with TRBJ2-7; tentatively, D is TRBD2 (6 bases). Germline V gene lookup returns CDR1 LGHDT and CDR2 YNNKEL (reference sequence). CDR3 length: 14 amino acids. This chain's CDR3 is CTSSTRTTNYEQYF. Here the CDR3 DNA reads TGTACCAGCAGCACCCGGACTACCAATTACGAGCAGTACTTC.

This clonotype was seen repeatedly, ten times or more. The CDR3 DNA sequence: TGTGCCAGCAGCCAGGGGGGGATACGATCCTACGAGCAGTACTTC. It yields the protein CASSQGGIRSYEQYF. This sequence joins TRBV7-9 and TRBJ2-7, with D perhaps TRBD1 or TRBD2 (7 bases each). The CDR3 is 15 amino acids. The V gene's germline CDR1 is SEHNR and CDR2 FQNEAQ (reference sequence). Trimming took off 5 bases at V and 1 base at J, with 15 bases between the two ends.

In this sample, this clonotype turned up many times. The chain carries TRBV2 and TRBJ2-3; 8 positions agree with TRBD2. V lost 0 bases and J lost 0; bases outside the gene matches: 11. This CDR3 has 19 amino acids. The germline V gene has CDR1 SNHLY and CDR2 FYNNEI. In nucleotides, the CDR3 is TGTGCCAGCAGTGAAGCGCTTCTGCCAGGACTAGCCAGCACAGATACGCAGTATTTT. Protein product: CASSEALLPGLASTDTQYF.

At least ten counts were recorded for this clonotype. The genes are TRBV2 and TRBJ2-2; no firm D call. The V end lost 7 bases, the J end lost 0 bases, and 9 bases lay between the germline ends. Germline lookup yields CDR1 SNHLY and CDR2 FYNNEI. CDR3 length: 14 amino acids. CDR3 coding DNA: TGTGCCAGCATCGGCAACACGAACACCGGGGAGCTGTTTTTT. It is translated as CASIGNTNTGELFF.

This chain connects TRBV6-2 or TRBV6-3 to TRBJ2-1; unclear D gene. Trimming removed 6 bases from V and 4 bases from J, with 16 bases in between. Germline V CDR1 and CDR2: MNHEY, SVGEGT. This CDR3 is 15 amino acids long. CDR3 loop: CASRLTADGYNEQFF. The CDR3 DNA reads as TGTGCCAGCAGACTAACGGCCGACGGTTACAATGAGCAGTTCTTC.

This clonotype has ten or more counts. The rearrangement uses TRBV28 and TRBJ2-3; 9 bases match TRBD1. CDR1 and CDR2 (germline): MDHEN, SYDVKM. The CDR3 has 18 amino acids. Germline trimming cut 4 bases from V and 3 bases from J; bases unmatched to any gene: 14. The CDR3 loop is CASSSSGYWDRVTDTQYF. CDR3 bases: TGTGCCAGCAGTTCCTCAGGTTATTGGGACAGGGTAACAGATACGCAGTATTTT.

This clonotype was counted between two and nine times. The chain links TRBV27 to TRBJ2-2; D is unresolved. The CDR3 covers 13 residues. CDR1 MNHEY and CDR2 SMNVEV come from the germline V gene (reference sequence). V was cut by 2 bases and J by 6 bases, with 7 bases left in between. The CDR3 protein is CASSLTSPGELFF. The CDR3 nucleotides are TGTGCCAGCAGTTTAACAAGTCCCGGGGAGCTGTTTTTT.

This chain joins TRBV27 and TRBJ2-3; possible D gene TRBD2, 7 bases. Germline lookup yields CDR1 MNHEY and CDR2 SMNVEV (reference sequence). This CDR3 is built from 14 residues. V lost 6 bases, J lost 8 bases, and 18 bases lay in between. CDR3 in amino acids: CASSSVGGAGTQYF. The CDR3 DNA reads TGTGCCAGCAGCTCGGTTGGGGGGGCAGGTACGCAGTATTTT.

A few counts support this clonotype. V gene TRBV4-3 combines with J gene TRBJ2-5; TRBD2 is a possible D gene (6 bases). Germline loops: CDR1 LGHNA, CDR2 YSLEER. This CDR3 region has 16 residues. The V end lost 0 bases, the J end lost 4 bases, and 15 bases lay between the germline ends. CDR3 residues: CASSQDPLARGETQYF. The CDR3 nucleotides are TGCGCCAGCAGCCAAGATCCGCTGGCGCGGGGAGAGACCCAGTACTTC.

The CDR3 nucleotides are TGTGCCAGTAGTATGAGCGGGGTAGGTGGTCAGCCCCAGCATTTT. This translates into CASSMSGVGGQPQHF. The rearrangement uses TRBV19 and TRBJ1-5; the D is unclear. Germline assignment: CDR1 LNHDA and CDR2 SQIVND (reference sequence). The V end was cut by 3 bases, the J end by 6 bases, with 15 bases between. The CDR3 runs 15 residues.

V gene TRBV19 combines with J gene TRBJ1-5; 10 bases are a match to TRBD1. The CDR3 length is 17 residues. Unmatched junction bases numbered 17, after V lost 6 bases and J lost 9 bases. Germline CDR1 and CDR2: LNHDA and SQIVND (reference sequence). Here the CDR3 reads CASSLRRDRGFLSPQHF. In DNA, the CDR3 is TGTGCCAGTAGCCTTCGCCGGGACAGGGGTTTCCTTTCGCCCCAGCATTTT.

Regarding this clonotype: Since a much larger clone is just one base distant, this may be a read error. The chain joins TRBV20-1 to TRBJ1-5; tentative D call: TRBD1 (6 bases). Trimming cost V 6 bases and J 3 bases, with 15 bases left between them. The CDR3 contains 14 residues. From germline, CDR1 is DFQATT and CDR2 SNEGSKA (reference sequence). The CDR3 loop reads CSAQTGLDNQPQHF. CDR3 in DNA: TGCAGTGCCCAGACAGGTTTGGACAATCAGCCCCAGCATTTT.

This chain connects TRBV6-2 or TRBV6-3 to TRBJ2-1; 8 nucleotides agree with TRBD2. The junction had 19 bases not matched to a gene; V was cut back by 10 bases and J by 8 bases. The CDR3 totals 16 residues. The germline gives CDR1 MNHEY, CDR2 SVGEGT. The CDR3 reads CATNTQRTGGFHEQFF. CDR3 bases: TGTGCCACCAATACCCAGCGGACGGGAGGGTTTCATGAGCAGTTCTTC.

V is TRBV28 and J is TRBJ2-7; 9 nucleotides align to TRBD2. The V gene's germline CDR1 is MDHEN and CDR2 SYDVKM. The trim removed 9 bases at V and 1 base at J, leaving 7 bases unmatched. The CDR3 runs to 14 residues. Here the CDR3 reads CASVTSGPSYEQYF. The CDR3 coding sequence is TGTGCCAGTGTGACTAGCGGCCCATCCTACGAGCAGTACTTC.